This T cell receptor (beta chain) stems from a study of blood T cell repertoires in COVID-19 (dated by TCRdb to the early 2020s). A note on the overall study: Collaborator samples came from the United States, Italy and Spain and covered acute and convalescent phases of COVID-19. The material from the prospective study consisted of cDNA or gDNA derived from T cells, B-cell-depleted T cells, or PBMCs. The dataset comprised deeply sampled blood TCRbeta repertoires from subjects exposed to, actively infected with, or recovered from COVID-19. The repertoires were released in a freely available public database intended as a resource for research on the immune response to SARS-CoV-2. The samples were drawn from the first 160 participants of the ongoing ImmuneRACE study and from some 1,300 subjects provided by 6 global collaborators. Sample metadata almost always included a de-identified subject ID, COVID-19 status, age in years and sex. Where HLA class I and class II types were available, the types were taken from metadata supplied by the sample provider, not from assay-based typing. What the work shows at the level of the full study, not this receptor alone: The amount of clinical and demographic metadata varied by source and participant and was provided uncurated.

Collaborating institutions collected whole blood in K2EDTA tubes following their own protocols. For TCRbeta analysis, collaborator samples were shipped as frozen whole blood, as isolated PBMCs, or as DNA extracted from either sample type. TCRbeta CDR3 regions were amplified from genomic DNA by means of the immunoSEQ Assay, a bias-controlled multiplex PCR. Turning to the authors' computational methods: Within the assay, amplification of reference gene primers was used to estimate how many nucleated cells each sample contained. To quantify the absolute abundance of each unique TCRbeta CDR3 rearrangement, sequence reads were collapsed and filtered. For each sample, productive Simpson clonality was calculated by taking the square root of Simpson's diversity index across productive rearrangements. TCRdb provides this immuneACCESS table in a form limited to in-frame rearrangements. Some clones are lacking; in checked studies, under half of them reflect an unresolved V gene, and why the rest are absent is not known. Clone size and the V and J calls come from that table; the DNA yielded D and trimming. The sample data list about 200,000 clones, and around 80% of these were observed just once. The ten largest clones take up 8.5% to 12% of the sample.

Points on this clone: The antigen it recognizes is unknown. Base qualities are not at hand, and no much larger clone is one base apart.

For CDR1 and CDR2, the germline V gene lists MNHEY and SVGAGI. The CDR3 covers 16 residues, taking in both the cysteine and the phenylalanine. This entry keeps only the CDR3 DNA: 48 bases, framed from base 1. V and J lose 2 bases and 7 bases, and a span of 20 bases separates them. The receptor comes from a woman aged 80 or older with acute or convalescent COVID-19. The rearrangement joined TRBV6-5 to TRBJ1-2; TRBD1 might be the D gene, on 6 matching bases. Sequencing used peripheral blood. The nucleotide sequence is TGTGCCAGCAGTTACCTCACCGGGACACCCCCGGGTGGCTACACCTTC. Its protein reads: CASSYLTGTPPGGYTF.